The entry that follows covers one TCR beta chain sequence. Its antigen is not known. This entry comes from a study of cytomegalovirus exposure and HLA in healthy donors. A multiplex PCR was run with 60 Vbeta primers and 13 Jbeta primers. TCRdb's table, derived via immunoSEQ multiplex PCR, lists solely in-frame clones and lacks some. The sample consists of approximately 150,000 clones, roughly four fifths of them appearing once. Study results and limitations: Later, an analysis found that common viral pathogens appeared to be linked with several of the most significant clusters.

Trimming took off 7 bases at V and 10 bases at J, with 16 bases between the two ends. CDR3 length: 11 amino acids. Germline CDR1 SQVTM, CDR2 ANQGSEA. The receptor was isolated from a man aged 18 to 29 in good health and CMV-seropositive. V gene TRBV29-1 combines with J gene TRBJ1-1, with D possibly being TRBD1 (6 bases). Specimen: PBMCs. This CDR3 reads CSDSPSGVAFF. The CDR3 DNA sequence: TGCAGCGACTCCCCATCAGGGGTAGCTTTCTTT.